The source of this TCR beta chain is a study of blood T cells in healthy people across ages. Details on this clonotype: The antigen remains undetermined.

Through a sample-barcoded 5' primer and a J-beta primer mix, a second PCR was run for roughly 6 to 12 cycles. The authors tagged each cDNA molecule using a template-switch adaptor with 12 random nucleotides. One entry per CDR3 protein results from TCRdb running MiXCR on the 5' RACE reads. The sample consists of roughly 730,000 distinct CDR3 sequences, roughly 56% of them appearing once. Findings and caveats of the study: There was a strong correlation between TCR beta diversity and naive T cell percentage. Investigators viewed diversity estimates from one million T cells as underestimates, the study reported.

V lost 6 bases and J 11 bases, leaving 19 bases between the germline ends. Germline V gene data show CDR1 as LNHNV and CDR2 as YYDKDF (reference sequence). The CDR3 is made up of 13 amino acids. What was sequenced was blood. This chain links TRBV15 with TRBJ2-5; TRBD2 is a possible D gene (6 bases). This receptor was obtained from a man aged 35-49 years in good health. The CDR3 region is CATSPDYYNEQYF. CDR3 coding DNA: TGTGCCACCAGTCCGGACTACTACAATGAGCAGTACTTC.